This is a list of T cell receptor beta chains from one sample in a study of beta chain features in type 1 diabetes. The table came from immunoSEQ multiplex PCR; TCRdb's copy has only in-frame clones and leaves some out. The table has tens of thousands of clones, about 70% seen once. Sequenced sample: Tregs from blood. The receptors were sampled from a woman aged 40 to 50 in good health. The CDR3 runs from the conserved cysteine through the conserved F or W. A D gene is named only where the DNA matches it firmly. Rows may omit the clone size; those that give it use once, few, many or a size class.

cdr3_nt cdr3_aa d_call j_call clone_size v_call
TGTGCCAGCAGCCCCAGAACAGGGGTCTACTCCTACGAGCAGTACTTC CASSPRTGVYSYEQYF TRBD1 TRBJ2-7 NA TRBV11-2
TGTGCCAGCTCAAAGGACAGGGCGAGCAATCAGCCCCAGCATTTT CASSKDRASNQPQHF TRBD1 TRBJ1-5 NA TRBV18
TGTGCCAGCTCACCAGGAGGGGCTGAAGCTTTCTTT CASSPGGAEAFF NA TRBJ1-1 NA TRBV18
TGCGCCAGCAGTGAGTCTGGGGGGATGGATACGCAGTATTTT CASSESGGMDTQYF NA TRBJ2-3 NA TRBV10-2
TGTGCCAGCAGCGCCGGGGACAGGGCCTATGGCTACACCTTC CASSAGDRAYGYTF TRBD1 TRBJ1-2 NA TRBV13
TGCGCCAGCAGAACTAGCGGGGCGACCTCCTACGAGCAGTACTTC CASRTSGATSYEQYF TRBD2 TRBJ2-7 NA TRBV5-1
TGTGCCAGCAGCTTCGGGAATCAGCCCCAGCATTTT CASSFGNQPQHF NA TRBJ1-5 NA TRBV7-9
TGTGCCAGTTATGACAGGGGAGTAGAGACCCAGTACTTC CASYDRGVETQYF TRBD1 TRBJ2-5 NA TRBV6-5
TGTGCCAGCAGCTTAGGGGCAGGTGCCTACGAGCAGTACTTC CASSLGAGAYEQYF NA TRBJ2-7 few TRBV7-9
TGTGCCAGCGTATTGACAGGAGCTAACTATGGCTACACCTTC CASVLTGANYGYTF NA TRBJ1-2 NA TRBV6-1
TGTGCCAGCAGACCCAGTGCAACTAATGAAAAACTGTTTTTT CASRPSATNEKLFF NA TRBJ1-4 NA TRBV6-1
TGTGCCAGCAGTTTACTCCGACAGGGGGAAGCTTTCTTT CASSLLRQGEAFF TRBD1 TRBJ1-1 once TRBV6-1
TGTGCCAGCAGGGGACAGGGATCTAATGAGCAGTTCTTC CASRGQGSNEQFF TRBD1 TRBJ2-1 NA TRBV27
TGTGCCAGCAGTTACGGGACAGGGGATCAGCCCCAGCATTTT CASSYGTGDQPQHF TRBD1 TRBJ1-5 NA TRBV6-5
TGTGCCAGCAGCTTTCCCCGAGATCCCGCCGGTGAAGCTTTCTTT CASSFPRDPAGEAFF NA TRBJ1-1 NA TRBV7-9
TGTGCCACTCACAGGGGGACAGGGGAGCTGTTTTTT CATHRGTGELFF TRBD1 TRBJ2-2 few TRBV6-5
TGTGCCAGCAGCCCCGGGACAGCCGATCAGCCCCAGCATTTT CASSPGTADQPQHF TRBD1 TRBJ1-5 NA TRBV28
TGCGCCAGCAGCCACGGTAACCAAGATACGCAGTATTTT CASSHGNQDTQYF NA TRBJ2-3 once TRBV5-1
TGTGCCAGCAGTTTATCGGAGGCAACTAATGAAAAACTGTTTTTT CASSLSEATNEKLFF NA TRBJ1-4 NA TRBV27
TGTGCCAGCAGTGAATTCCTAGCGGGGGGGCCAGAGACCCAGTACTTC CASSEFLAGGPETQYF TRBD2 TRBJ2-5 NA TRBV6-1
TGTGCCAGCCGGGGACAGCTCTCTGGAAACACCATATATTTT CASRGQLSGNTIYF TRBD1 TRBJ1-3 NA TRBV2
TGTGCCAGCAGCCCTTACACTAGGTACCAAGAGACCCAGTACTTC CASSPYTRYQETQYF NA TRBJ2-5 NA TRBV11-2
TGTGCCAGCAGCATAACACCAGGGGCCAGTGAAGCTTTCTTT CASSITPGASEAFF NA TRBJ1-1 NA TRBV7-2
TGTGCCAGCAGCTCTATTGTGATGTCGGAGAAAGATACGCAGTATTTT CASSSIVMSEKDTQYF NA TRBJ2-3 NA TRBV5-6
TGTGCCAGCTCACGGGGGACAGGGGGTCAGCCCCAGCATTTT CASSRGTGGQPQHF TRBD1 TRBJ1-5 NA TRBV18
TGTGCCAGCAGCTTCGCCCCGTCCGGGGTTGAGCAGTTCTTC CASSFAPSGVEQFF NA TRBJ2-1 NA TRBV11-2
TGTGCCAGTCGGCGGGGTCGCGAAGAGACCCAGTACTTC CASRRGREETQYF NA TRBJ2-5 NA TRBV19
TGTGCCAGCAGTTCCGACGGGACAGGGTTGAACACTGAAGCTTTCTTT CASSSDGTGLNTEAFF TRBD1 TRBJ1-1 few TRBV6-5
TGTGCCAGCAGCACGGACAGGGTCGGTGGCTACACCTTC CASSTDRVGGYTF TRBD1 TRBJ1-2 NA TRBV6-5
TGCGCCAGCAGTGAACAGGGTTTTACGGAGCAGTACTTC CASSEQGFTEQYF NA TRBJ2-5 NA TRBV10-2
TGTGCCAGCAGACCTACAGGGTTCGGGTTTGCGCAGCCCCAGCATTTT CASRPTGFGFAQPQHF NA TRBJ1-5 NA TRBV6-6
TGTGCCAGCAGCTGGAGACAGGGTAACACTGAAGCTTTCTTT CASSWRQGNTEAFF TRBD1 TRBJ1-1 few TRBV7-2
TGTGCCAGCAGCTTCCCCATGGTAGCGGGGGGTCCTAGCACAGATACGCAGTATTTT CASSFPMVAGGPSTDTQYF TRBD2 TRBJ2-3 NA TRBV7-2
TGTGCCAGCACCACGGACTTCCGGAACACTGAAGCTTTCTTT CASTTDFRNTEAFF NA TRBJ1-1 few TRBV6-5
TGTGCCAGCAGTTTATACGGGGATGGCTACACCTTC CASSLYGDGYTF NA TRBJ1-2 NA TRBV28
TGTGCCAGCTCACCCGGCGGCAGCTCTGGAAACACCATATATTTT CASSPGGSSGNTIYF NA TRBJ1-3 few TRBV18
TGCAGCGTTCGAAGGTCGGACAGGGCGGGTGGCTACACCTTC CSVRRSDRAGGYTF TRBD1 TRBJ1-2 once TRBV29-1
TGCGCCAGCAGCTTGGCGGCGAACACCGGGGAGCTGTTTTTT CASSLAANTGELFF NA TRBJ2-2 NA TRBV5-1
TGTGCCAGCAGCAGGACAGATCTTTATGGCTACACCTTC CASSRTDLYGYTF NA TRBJ1-2 once TRBV6-1
TGTGCCAGCAGCGTACCGACAGGGTCAAATACGCAGTATTTT CASSVPTGSNTQYF TRBD1 TRBJ2-3 NA TRBV9
TGTGCCAGCAGCTTAACAGGGGGCATCACCGGGGAGCTGTTTTTT CASSLTGGITGELFF TRBD1 TRBJ2-2 NA TRBV5-5
TGTGCCAGCTCACCCGGGACAGGGGGCAATCAGCCCCAGCATTTT CASSPGTGGNQPQHF TRBD1 TRBJ1-5 NA TRBV18
TGTGCCAGCAGTACGGGGATGAACCTAAGGCGGGGGGTAACCTACGAGCAGTACTTC CASSTGMNLRRGVTYEQYF TRBD2 TRBJ2-7 NA TRBV27
TGTGCCAGCAGTCCAAGGACTAGCTCCCCTCAAGAGACCCAGTACTTC CASSPRTSSPQETQYF TRBD2 TRBJ2-5 NA TRBV27
TGTGCCAGCAGCTTAATGAGGGGGCAGAACAATGAGCAGTTCTTC CASSLMRGQNNEQFF TRBD1 TRBJ2-1 NA TRBV7-2
TGCAGTGCTAGAGTAGGACTCGAGCAGTTCTTC CSARVGLEQFF NA TRBJ2-1 NA TRBV20-1
TGTGCCAGCAGCTTTTCCGGGACAGGGTATGAGCAGTTCTTC CASSFSGTGYEQFF TRBD1 TRBJ2-1 NA TRBV7-9
TGTGCCAGCAGTGGCCCGGGGGGCGGGGAGACCCAGTACTTC CASSGPGGGETQYF NA TRBJ2-5 NA TRBV7-8
TGTGCCAGCAGCCACCGGCCCGACAGTTGGGAGACCCAGTACTTC CASSHRPDSWETQYF NA TRBJ2-5 NA TRBV11-2
TGTGCCAGCTCCCTGTACCAAGAGACCCAGTACTTC CASSLYQETQYF NA TRBJ2-5 NA TRBV18
TGTGCCATCAGTGGGGGCGGACAGGGCCCGGCCGAGCAGTACTTC CAISGGGQGPAEQYF TRBD1 TRBJ2-7 NA TRBV10-3
TGTGCCAGCAGTGAAGGACAGGCCTACGAGCAGTACTTC CASSEGQAYEQYF NA TRBJ2-7 NA TRBV6-1
TGTGCCAGCGGCGAAGCGGGGGGCCTTTTTTACGAGCAGTACTTC CASGEAGGLFYEQYF TRBD2 TRBJ2-7 NA TRBV7-2
TGCGCCAGCAGCCGGGGAGGGGGGGGCAGCGGCTTAGGTGGCTACACCTTC CASSRGGGGSGLGGYTF NA TRBJ1-2 NA TRBV4-3
TGTGCCAGCTCGCCGGGGAGGTCCTATAATTCACCCCTCCACTTT CASSPGRSYNSPLHF NA TRBJ1-6 NA TRBV18
TGTGCCAGCAGCAACGGACTAGCGGGGTTCTCCTCCTACGAGCAGTACTTC CASSNGLAGFSSYEQYF TRBD2 TRBJ2-7 once TRBV7-2
TGTGCCAGCAGTTATTTTCAGGGTAGCAATTCACCCCTCCACTTT CASSYFQGSNSPLHF NA TRBJ1-6 NA TRBV6-5
TGTGCTAGTGGTTACTCCCCCGGGGGGGGGACCACAGATACGCAGTATTTT CASGYSPGGGTTDTQYF TRBD2 TRBJ2-3 NA TRBV12-5